One sample yielded the 30 T cell receptor delta chains listed below, sequenced in a study of gamma-delta T cells after stem cell transplantation. TCRdb called clones anew from the RT-PCR reads with CATT. The sample yields over a thousand delta-chain clones, under 13% seen once. The source material was gamma-delta T cells. The receptor source for this set is a human donor. It is not recorded whose cells these are; they may come from a transplant donor.

This clone was picked up a small number of times. At one end the junction does not follow the germline gene, possibly because of a read error. This chain links TRDV2 with TRDJ3, with D hard to call. CDR1 is GEAIGNYY and CDR2 is EKD in the germline V gene. This CDR3 region has 18 residues. The CDR3 DNA reads as TGTGCCTGTGACACCGGTATCCACAGCTCCTTGGACACCCTACAGATGTTTTTC. This sequence encodes CACDTGIHSSLDTLQMFF.

The J gene is TRDJ1, the V gene TRDV2; 9 nucleotides match TRDD3. The J gene is absent in TCRdb and was assigned here via DNA matching to germline. V gave up 1 base and J gave up 2 bases; unmatched junction bases: 16. Germline assignment: CDR1 GEAIGNYY and CDR2 EKD. This CDR3 comprises 19 residues. CDR3 coding DNA: TGTGCCTGTGACACTAGAAGGGGGGATACCGGCCGCCAGACCGATAAACTCATCTTT. Its translation is CACDTRRGDTGRQTDKLIF.

The V call is TRDV2, the J call TRDJ1, with 9 bases identical to TRDD3. This CDR3 has 19 amino acids. J lost 1 base, V lost 4 bases, and 18 bases had no gene match. Germline CDR1 reads GEAIGNYY; CDR2 reads EKD. CDR3 nucleotides: TGTGCCTGTGAAGGGCTTCTCCGGTCGGGGGATACTTCCACCGATAAACTCATCTTT. It codes for CACEGLLRSGDTSTDKLIF.

This chain uses TRDV2 with TRDJ1, with 8 bases identical to TRDD3. TCRdb lists no J gene, so it was determined here by aligning the DNA to germline. Germline V gene lookup returns CDR1 GEAIGNYY and CDR2 EKD. The V gene end was trimmed by 0 bases and the J gene end by 7 bases; junction bases not matched to a gene: 21. This CDR3 region has 19 residues. CDR3: CACDTGMAQTGDKNGKLIF. The CDR3, as DNA: TGTGCCTGTGACACCGGTATGGCTCAGACGGGGGATAAAAACGGTAAACTCATCTTT.

This clone was counted only a few times. The identical CDR3 is also encoded by other nucleotide sequences in the sample. CDR3 residues: CACDTLSVLGTNTDKLIF. The CDR3 bases are TGTGCCTGTGACACCCTCTCAGTACTGGGGACGAACACCGATAAACTCATCTTT. The chain employs TRDV2 and TRDJ1; 7 positions match TRDD3. The CDR3 is 18 amino acids. CDR1 is GEAIGNYY, CDR2 EKD, per germline. Trimming took 0 bases from V and 0 from J; bases not matched to a gene: 12.

The rearrangement links TRDV2 to TRDJ1; 7 nucleotides agree with TRDD3. TCRdb offers no J gene call, so here the DNA was matched to germline to obtain one. Germline CDR1 reads GEAIGNYY; CDR2 reads EKD. V lost 3 bases, J lost 0 bases, and 6 bases stayed unmatched. The CDR3 is 15 residues long. The CDR3 coding sequence is TGTGCCTGTGACTGCACGACTGGGGACACCGATAAACTCATCTTT. Translating gives CACDCTTGDTDKLIF.

The gene calls are TRDV2 and TRDJ1, with 8 bases fitting TRDD3. Here the J gene was assigned by germline matching of the DNA, as TCRdb has none. V dropped 0 bases and J dropped 0; count of bases not matched to a gene: 11. Germline CDR1 and CDR2: GEAIGNYY and EKD. The CDR3 is 18 residues long. The CDR3 spells CACDTGSPGLGDTDKLIF. The CDR3 DNA reads as TGTGCCTGTGACACCGGTTCCCCGGGACTGGGGGACACCGATAAACTCATCTTT.

This clone turned up a few times. The protein TCRdb gives is from a much larger clone and does not agree with this DNA's translation at residue 11, likely a read error; the protein shown here comes from the DNA. V is TRDV3 and J is TRDJ1, with 9 nucleotides matching TRDD3. The CDR3 has 14 residues. The germline V gene encodes CDR1 TVYSNPD and CDR2 GDNSRS (reference sequence). V trimming: 5 bases; J trimming: 9 bases; junction bases outside the gene matches: 16. The CDR3 spells CALSSYDLGDELIF. CDR3 DNA: TGTGCCCTCTCCTCCTACGACCTGGGGGATGAACTCATCTTT.

The chain links TRDV1 to TRDJ1, with 8 bases identical to TRDD3. CDR3 size: 17 residues. With V trimmed by 7 bases and J by 0 bases, 13 bases remained unmatched. Germline V CDR1 and CDR2: TSWWSYY, QGS. For the CDR3, the DNA is TGTGCTCTTGCGGACGTCACGTGGGGGATCTACACCGATAAACTCATCTTT. Protein product: CALADVTWGIYTDKLIF.

This clone ranks as medium-sized. The chain is built from TRDV2 and TRDJ1, with 11 bases matching TRDD3. This CDR3 is built from 16 residues. Trimming at V came to 1 base and at J to 0 bases, leaving 3 bases not matched to a gene. CDR1 and CDR2 from the germline V gene are GEAIGNYY and EKD. The DNA of the CDR3 is TGTGCCTGTGACACTCTGGGGGATACTTACACCGATAAACTCATCTTT. Encoded protein: CACDTLGDTYTDKLIF.

This clone has only a few counts. The mismatch at residue 15 between this DNA's translation and the TCRdb protein of a much larger clone likely reflects a read error; the protein shown is translated from the DNA. V gene TRDV2 combines with J gene TRDJ1; 11 bases are a match to TRDD3. The CDR3 totals 18 residues. Germline V lookup: CDR1 GEAIGNYY, CDR2 EKD. The CDR3 nucleotides are TGTGCCTGTGACATAGTGGGGGATACGCGATCTTACACCGATGAACTCATCTTT. This translates into CACDIVGDTRSYTDELIF.

The V call is TRDV2, the J call TRDJ1, with TRDD3 matching over 12 bases. Per the germline V gene, CDR1 is GEAIGNYY and CDR2 is EKD. This CDR3 comprises 23 residues. The V and J ends lost 0 bases and 0 bases, in that order; junction bases with no gene match: 22. The CDR3 DNA follows: TGTGCCTGTGACACCGTTTCCTACGGATCGGTACTGGGGGATACCCCGGACACCGATAAACTCATCTTT. Translation gives CACDTVSYGSVLGDTPDTDKLIF.

This clone turned up a few times. The junction shows a germline mismatch at one end, possibly a read error. This chain links TRDV2 with TRDJ3; D is possibly TRDD3 (5 bases). Per germline, CDR1 GEAIGNYY and CDR2 EKD. The CDR3 is made up of 15 amino acids. The CDR3 DNA is TGTGCCTGTGACTCCCTTGCCTGGGTCACCCGACAGATGTTTTTC. Its protein is CACDSLAWVTRQMFF.

Only a few counts were recorded for this clone. The chain joins TRDV2 to TRDJ1, with 7 nucleotides matching TRDD3. With V trimmed by 1 base and J by 0 bases, 13 bases remained unmatched. CDR1 is GEAIGNYY and CDR2 is EKD in the germline V gene. The CDR3 runs 18 residues. CDR3 loop: CACDTLPVLGKYTDKLIF. In DNA, the CDR3 is TGTGCCTGTGACACTCTACCCGTACTGGGGAAGTACACCGATAAACTCATCTTT.

By sample fraction, this clone is hyperexpanded. Distinct nucleotide sequences in the sample also encode this CDR3. The J gene is TRDJ1, the V gene TRDV2; 11 bases fit TRDD3. Germline values: CDR1 GEAIGNYY, CDR2 EKD. This CDR3 is 18 amino acids long. V lost 2 bases to trimming and J lost 0 bases; unmatched junction nucleotides: 10. Here the CDR3 DNA reads TGTGCCTGTGACATAGTGGGGGATACGCGATCTTACACCGATAAACTCATCTTT. Encoded protein: CACDIVGDTRSYTDKLIF.

The chain joins TRDV2 to TRDJ1, with TRDD3 identical over 11 bases. Germline V gene lookup returns CDR1 GEAIGNYY and CDR2 EKD. The CDR3 runs to 20 residues. V gave up 0 bases and J gave up 0 bases; unmatched junction bases: 14. CDR3 nucleotides: TGTGCCTGTGACACCGGAAGCTTGATGGGGGATACGAAGTACACCGATAAACTCATCTTT. As protein: CACDTGSLMGDTKYTDKLIF.

The chain's CDR3 is CASLAVRYRGNTDKLIF. CDR3 nucleotide sequence: TGTGCTTCGCTCGCGGTGCGATACCGAGGTAACACCGATAAACTCATCTTT. The J gene is TRDJ1, the V gene TRDV3, with D perhaps matching TRDD3 (5 bases). The J gene is absent in TCRdb and was assigned here via DNA matching to germline. This CDR3 spans 17 amino acids. The germline V gene encodes CDR1 TVYSNPD and CDR2 GDNSRS (reference sequence).

By frequency in the sample, this clone is medium-sized (0.01 to 0.1%). The CDR3 here is CACDAIGGDKLIF. CDR3 DNA sequence: TGTGCCTGTGACGCTATCGGGGGAGATAAACTCATCTTT. This chain joins TRDV2 and TRDJ1, with D possibly matching TRDD3 (6 bases). The J gene is absent in TCRdb and was assigned here via DNA matching to germline. Between the trimmed V and J ends, which lost 3 bases and 5 bases, there was a span of 12 bases. The CDR3 has 13 residues. Per germline, CDR1 GEAIGNYY and CDR2 EKD.

This clone is medium-sized (0.01 to 0.1%) in the sample. The TCRdb protein comes from a much larger clone and disagrees with this DNA's translation at residue 5, likely due to a read error; the protein given here is derived from the DNA. Other DNA sequences from this sample encode an identical CDR3 as well. This chain uses TRDV3 with TRDJ1, with D maybe TRDD3 (6 bases). Looked up from germline, CDR1 is TVYSNPD and CDR2 is GDNSRS (reference sequence). The CDR3 is made up of 14 amino acids. V lost 5 bases and J lost 5, with 21 bases in between. The CDR3 reads CALSFYDLGDKLIF. In nucleotides, the CDR3 is TGTGCCCTCTCCTTCTACGACCTGGGGGATAAACTCATCTTT.

This rearrangement joins TRDV2 to TRDJ1, with 8 bases aligning to TRDD3. The J gene comes from matching the DNA to germline here; TCRdb lacks it. The V gene end was trimmed by 2 bases and the J gene end by 0 bases; junction bases not matched to a gene: 7. This CDR3 spans 16 amino acids. The germline V gene encodes CDR1 GEAIGNYY and CDR2 EKD. The CDR3 here is CACDSLGDRYTDKLIF. DNA of the CDR3: TGTGCCTGTGACAGTTTGGGGGATCGTTACACCGATAAACTCATCTTT.

The sample holds a few counts of this clone. This chain uses TRDV2 with TRDJ1, with 9 bases aligning to TRDD3. TCRdb does not report a J gene; here it was assigned by matching the DNA to germline references. Trimming took 2 bases from V and 0 from J; bases not matched to a gene: 9. CDR1 GEAIGNYY and CDR2 EKD come from the germline V gene. The CDR3 runs to 17 residues. The CDR3 nucleotides read TGTGCCTGTGACAGACTGGGGGAGGCGCTGTACACCGATAAACTCATCTTT. Translating gives CACDRLGEALYTDKLIF.

This clone was counted a few times. The TCRdb record carries a much larger clone's protein, which differs from this DNA's translation at residue 14; a read error is the likely cause, and the protein listed here is the DNA translation. The J gene is TRDJ1, the V gene TRDV2, with 9 nucleotides matching TRDD3. Germline V lookup: CDR1 GEAIGNYY, CDR2 EKD. CDR3 length equals 17 residues. V lost 1 base, J lost 10 bases, and 18 bases stayed unmatched. For the CDR3, the DNA is TGTGCCTGTGACACTTTGGGCGGACTGGGGGACCAGTATATACTCATCTTT. This codes for CACDTLGGLGDQYILIF.

This clone turned up a few times. The TCRdb protein comes from a much larger clone and disagrees with this DNA's translation at residue 5, likely due to a read error; the protein given here is derived from the DNA. The rearrangement uses TRDV2 and TRDJ1; 11 positions match TRDD3. The V and J ends lost 2 bases and 0 bases, in that order; junction bases with no gene match: 10. Germline-derived CDR1 and CDR2 are GEAIGNYY and EKD. The CDR3 covers 18 residues. CDR3 DNA: TGTGCCTGTGACATGGTGGGGGATACGCGATCTTACACCGATAAACTCATCTTT. This encodes CACDMVGDTRSYTDKLIF.

Although no V gene was called, TRDJ1 is the J gene. This CDR3 spans 18 amino acids. The CDR3 is CACDTVSKVLCYTDKLIF. The CDR3 bases are TGTGCCTGTGACACCGTTTCCAAGGTACTATGTTACACCGATAAACTCATCTTT.

Only a few counts were recorded for this clone. For this DNA, TCRdb reports the protein of a much larger clone, which diverges at residue 7, most likely from a read error; the protein presented here is translated directly from the DNA. The chain couples TRDV2 to TRDJ3; D ambiguous. CDR3 length: 18 amino acids. Trimming cost V 0 bases and J 0 bases, with 11 bases left between them. Germline V gene sequence: CDR1 GEAIGNYY, CDR2 EKD. The CDR3 DNA reads as TGTGCCTGTGACACCGGGCTGACGAACTCCTGGGACACCCGACAGATGTTTTTC. It codes for CACDTGLTNSWDTRQMFF.

Judged by abundance, this clone is medium-sized. The chain employs TRDV2 and TRDJ1; 8 nucleotides match TRDD3. This CDR3 has 17 amino acids. Germline V lookup: CDR1 GEAIGNYY, CDR2 EKD. V shed 0 bases, J shed 5 bases, and the junction held 13 bases outside the gene matches. The CDR3, as DNA: TGTGCCTGTGACACCGTCCGATCTGGGGGACTTCTTGATAAACTCATCTTT. Amino acids: CACDTVRSGGLLDKLIF.

About this clone: For this DNA, TCRdb reports the protein of a much larger clone, which diverges at residue 6, most likely from a read error; the protein presented here is translated directly from the DNA. This sequence joins TRDV2 and TRDJ1, with D possibly being TRDD2 (6 bases). The J gene is not listed in TCRdb, so it was assigned here from a DNA match to germline. The CDR3 has 18 residues. Germline values: CDR1 GEAIGNYY, CDR2 EKD. Deletions cut 4 bases from V and 4 bases from J, with 27 bases between. The CDR3 DNA follows: TGTGCCTGTGATCCGGGTAGCCTTCCCCGAGGGCTGGACGATAAACTCATCTTT. Protein: CACDPGSLPRGLDDKLIF.

A remark on this clone: This probably arose from a read error, given a far larger clone one base away. Other DNA variants within this sample encode the same CDR3. V and J are TRDV2 and TRDJ1; 9 bases are shared with TRDD3. Germline assignment: CDR1 GEAIGNYY and CDR2 EKD. There are 21 residues in the CDR3. In nucleotides, the CDR3 is TGTGCCTGTGACACCGTTGAGTCCAACCGGCGTACTGGGGGACTCACCGATAAACTCATTTTT. Translated, it gives CACDTVESNRRTGGLTDKLIF.

The chain links TRDV2 to TRDJ1; 9 bases are a match to TRDD3. The J gene is absent in TCRdb and was assigned here via DNA matching to germline. Germline CDR1 and CDR2: GEAIGNYY and EKD. Losses at the gene ends were 0 bases for V and 0 bases for J; bases not matched to a gene: 19. This CDR3 has 21 amino acids. The CDR3 is CACDTVQKSLGDETYTDKLIF. In DNA form, the CDR3 reads TGTGCCTGTGACACCGTTCAAAAAAGTCTGGGGGATGAAACGTACACCGATAAACTCATCTTT.

Details on this clone: TCRdb's protein sequence differs at residue 16 from the translated DNA; the protein presented here follows the DNA. CDR3 sequence: CACDPAGGYTTPTAQPFF. CDR3 in DNA: TGTGCCTGTGACCCTGCTGGGGGATATACGACCCCCACAGCACAACCCTTCTTT. This chain links TRDV2 with TRDJ2, with 10 bases lining up with TRDD3. The CDR3 consists of 18 residues. CDR1 is GEAIGNYY, CDR2 EKD, per germline.